This T cell receptor (beta chain) was recovered during a study of a mutant IDH1 vaccine in newly diagnosed glioma. Study-wide context: Vaccination of patients was performed eight times, in weeks 1, 3, 5, 7, 11, 15, 19 and 23. Patients arrived already treated with radiotherapy, temozolomide, or both, most having had both. Of the patients given treatment, around 62% were male and roughly 38% were female, and a mean age of around 38 years was recorded.

Details on this clone: The target antigen is unknown.

Regarding time point: week 5, during vaccination. One vaccine dose held 300 ug of mutant IDH1 20-mer peptide and came with topical imiquimod. The astrocytomas were IDH1-mutant, ATRX-negative, and WHO grade 3 or 4. Clones were sequenced by immunoSEQ multiplex PCR, and TCRdb holds only the in-frame ones, with some missing. The sample lists over 35,000 clones, about nine tenths occurring once. The germline V gene encodes CDR1 MDHEN and CDR2 SYDVKM. The CDR3 is made up of 11 amino acids. V gave up 6 bases and J gave up 4 bases, with 7 bases separating them. The chain couples TRBV28 to TRBJ2-7, with D unresolved. This sample comprised PBMCs, obtained from a glioma patient whose treatment included an IDH1 peptide vaccine. The sequence came from a man aged 50-60 years with glioma. The CDR3 DNA sequence: TGTGCCAGCAGCACTTTGTACGAGCAGTACTTC. This sequence encodes CASSTLYEQYF. Using reference TRBV28 and TRBJ2-7 for the parts outside the CDR3, the full variable domain is DVKVTQSSRYLVKRTGEKVFLECVQDMDHENMFWYRQDPGLGLRLIYFSYDVKMKEKGDIPEGYSVSREKKERFSLILESASTNQTSMYLCASSTLYEQYFGPGTRLTVT.